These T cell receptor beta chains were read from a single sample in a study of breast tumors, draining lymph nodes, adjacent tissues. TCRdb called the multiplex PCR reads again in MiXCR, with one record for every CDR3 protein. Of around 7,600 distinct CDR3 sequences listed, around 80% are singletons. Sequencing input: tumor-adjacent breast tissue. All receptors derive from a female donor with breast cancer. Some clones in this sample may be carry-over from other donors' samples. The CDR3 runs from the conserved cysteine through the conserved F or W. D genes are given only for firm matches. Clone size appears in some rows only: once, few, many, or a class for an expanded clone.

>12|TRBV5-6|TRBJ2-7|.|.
CASSRDGYEQYF
TGTGCCAGCAGCCGGGACGGCTACGAGCAGTACTTC
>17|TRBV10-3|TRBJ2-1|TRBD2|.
CAISESRAAGVRNEQFF
TGTGCCATCAGTGAGTCGCGGGCAGCGGGAGTACGGAATGAGCAGTTCTTC
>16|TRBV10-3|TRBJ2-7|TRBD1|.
CAIATGAPPSTYEQYF
TGTGCCATTGCGACAGGGGCGCCTCCTTCTACCTACGAGCAGTACTTC
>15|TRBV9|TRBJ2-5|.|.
CASSVLMNSQETQYF
TGTGCCAGCAGCGTACTGATGAACAGCCAAGAGACCCAGTACTTC
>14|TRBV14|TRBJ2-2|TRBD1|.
CASSQPGGIGKLFF
TGTGCCAGCAGCCAACCAGGGGGCATCGGGAAGCTGTTTTTT
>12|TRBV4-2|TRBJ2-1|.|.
CASSQAFGEQFF
TGTGCCAGCAGCCAAGCTTTCGGCGAGCAGTTCTTC
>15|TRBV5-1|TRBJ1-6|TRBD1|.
CASSFKTGGDSPLHF
TGCGCCAGCAGCTTTAAGACAGGGGGGGATTCACCCCTCCACTTT
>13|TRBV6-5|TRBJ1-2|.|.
CASSYSREYGYTF
TGTGCCAGCAGTTACTCGAGGGAATATGGCTACACCTTC
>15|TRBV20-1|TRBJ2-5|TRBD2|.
CSAPWGGRKDETQYF
TGCAGTGCTCCCTGGGGCGGGAGGAAAGATGAGACCCAGTACTTC
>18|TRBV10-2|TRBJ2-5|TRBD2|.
CASRDTWSIMGGGETQYF
TGCGCCAGCAGGGATACTTGGTCGATCATGGGCGGGGGAGAGACCCAGTACTTC
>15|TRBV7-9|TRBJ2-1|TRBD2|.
CASSSRLAVYNEQFF
TGTGCCAGCAGCTCCAGACTAGCGGTCTACAATGAGCAGTTCTTC
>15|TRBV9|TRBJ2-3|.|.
CASSELAQGGDTQYF
TGTGCCAGCAGCGAGTTGGCCCAAGGGGGAGATACGCAGTATTTT
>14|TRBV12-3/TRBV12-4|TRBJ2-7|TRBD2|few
CASTKGAGAYEQYF
TGTGCCAGCACAAAAGGGGCGGGAGCGTACGAGCAGTACTTC
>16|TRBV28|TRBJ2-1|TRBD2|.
CASSPGTGGSYNEQFF
TGTGCCAGCAGCCCCGGGACGGGGGGCTCCTACAATGAGCAGTTCTTC
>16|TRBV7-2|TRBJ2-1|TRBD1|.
CASSSSPGQGPNEQFF
TGTGCCAGCAGCTCCTCTCCGGGACAGGGGCCCAATGAGCAGTTCTTC
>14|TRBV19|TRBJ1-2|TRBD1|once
CASSSDRGRGGYTF
TGTGCCAGTAGTTCAGACAGGGGGCGAGGTGGCTACACCTTC
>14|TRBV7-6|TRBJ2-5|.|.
CASSQGGVGETQYF
TGTGCCAGCAGCCAAGGGGGAGTGGGTGAGACCCAGTACTTC
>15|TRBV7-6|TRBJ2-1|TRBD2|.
CASSASGGAYNEQFF
TGTGCCAGCAGCGCTAGCGGGGGGGCCTACAATGAGCAGTTCTTC
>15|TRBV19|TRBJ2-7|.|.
CASSPGSGPRYEQYF
TGTGCCAGTAGCCCCGGGTCGGGGCCGCGCTACGAGCAGTACTTC
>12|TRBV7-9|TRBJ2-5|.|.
CASSLDRETQYF
TGTGCCAGCAGCTTAGACAGGGAGACCCAGTACTTC